This TCR beta chain stems from a study of T-cell reconstitution after alpha-beta-depleted transplantation in children (dated by TCRdb to between 2015 and 2016). Background for the entire study: Using TCR repertoire profiling, the study quantitatively followed how T-cell immune reconstitution unfolded in children after TCRalphabeta/CD19-depleted allogeneic hematopoietic cell transplantation. Overall results and qualifications from the work: The apparently early alphabetaT-cell count recovery about two months after transplant was reportedly dependent on only several hundred rapidly expanded clones derived from non-depleted graft cells. The frequencies of hyperexpanded clones fell over the following months, and after one year, T-cell counts and TCRbeta diversity were mostly attributed to newly produced T cells. In some patients, the high TCRbeta diversity seen at day 60 was put down to recipient T cells and intrathymic progenitors that had survived conditioning.

This clonotype came up many times. Its target antigen remains unknown. No base-level quality is on record; no much larger clone is a single base apart. From its cysteine to its phenylalanine, the CDR3 spans 12 amino acids. The retained sequence is limited to the CDR3, 36 bases, with the frame set at the first base. Via the germline V gene, CDR1 is SQVTM and CDR2 ANQGSEA. The trim is 4 bases for V and 5 bases for J, with a gap of 10 bases between the germline ends. The treatment or condition label corresponds to: allogeneic hematopoietic cell transplantation with graft depleted of TCRalphabeta T cells and CD19 B cells. The children who served as transplant recipients had been given grafts of TCRalphabeta/CD19-depleted allogeneic hematopoietic cells. To prepare the library, PCR was applied. Sequencing took place on an Illumina HiSeq 2500. TCR libraries were prepared with molecular barcoding, using unique molecular identifiers to normalize TCRbeta repertoire quantification. The public reads were run again by TCRdb, first through fastp at Q25 and then through MiXCR, and only productive beta chains were kept. Merged by CDR3 protein, the rows form single entries marked with the most common genes and DNA. The sample yields roughly 300,000 distinct CDR3 sequences; 11% were counted once. The ten largest clones take up about 20% of the sample.

Sequencing was performed on peripheral blood, taken 180 days after TCRalphabeta/CD19-depleted stem cell transplant. The sequence was obtained from a male patient aged 2 to 9 who had a stem cell transplant for chronic granulomatous disease, so the T cells may come from the graft donor. Recombination linked TRBV29-1 to TRBJ2-3; the D region possibly corresponds to TRBD1 (5 bases align). CDR3 region: CSVGQGVDTQYF. The DNA reads as follows: TGCAGCGTTGGGCAGGGCGTAGATACGCAGTATTTT.